A single sample is the source of the 15 T cell receptor beta chains below, sequenced in a study of identical twins. TCRdb re-called the 5' RACE reads with MiXCR, one entry per CDR3 protein. Among about 530,000 distinct CDR3 sequences listed, 15% were seen once. This same sample was also part of a study on yellow fever vaccine responses in identical twins.

Source material: CD4+ T cells sorted from blood. Receptors were obtained from a woman aged 18-30 years in good health.

V usage is TRBV4-1 and J usage is TRBJ2-3; D assignment may be TRBD1 or TRBD2 (5 bases each). Looked up from germline, CDR1 is MGHRA and CDR2 is YSYEKL. Trimming shortened V by 1 base and J by 9 bases, and 11 bases separated the two germline ends. This CDR3 spans 13 amino acids. DNA of the CDR3: TGCGCCAGCAGCCAAGGGGTGGGGGTAACGCAGTATTTT. It specifies CASSQGVGVTQYF.

This clonotype was seen only a few times. The CDR3, as DNA: TGTGCCAGCAGCATCAGACAGGGAGGAAACAATGAGCAGTTCTTC. Translated, it gives CASSIRQGGNNEQFF. The chain uses TRBV7-9 and TRBJ2-1; maybe TRBD1 (7 bases). The length of the CDR3 is 15 residues. Germline CDR1 is SEHNR and CDR2 is FQNEAQ (reference sequence). The V gene lost 5 bases and the J gene lost 5 bases, with 16 bases spanning the gap. The full variable domain, in which reference TRBV7-9 and TRBJ2-1 provide the parts outside the CDR3, is DTGVSQNPRHKITKRGQNVTFRCDPISEHNRLYWYRQTLGQGPEFLTYFQNEAQLEKSRLLSDRFSAERPKGSFSTLEIQRTEQGDSAMYLCASSIRQGGNNEQFFGPGTRLTVL.

There are many counts of this clonotype. The rearrangement uses TRBV5-1 and TRBJ2-2, with unresolved D. V lost 3 bases, J lost 2 bases, and 14 bases lay in between. The CDR3 has 16 residues. CDR1 and CDR2 from the germline V gene are SGHRS and YFSETQ. The CDR3 protein is CASSSRSLGNTGELFF. The CDR3 bases are TGCGCCAGCAGCTCCCGGTCTCTAGGAAACACCGGGGAGCTGTTTTTT. Complete variable domain (other parts from reference TRBV5-1 and TRBJ2-2): KAGVTQTPRYLIKTRGQQVTLSCSPISGHRSVSWYQQTPGQGLQFLFEYFSETQRNKGNFPGRFSGRQFSNSRSEMNVSTLELGDSALYLCASSSRSLGNTGELFFGEGSRLTVL.

This clonotype was seen a handful of times. The V call is TRBV5-1, the J call TRBJ2-2; D gene unclear. Looked up from germline, CDR1 is SGHRS and CDR2 is YFSETQ. The V end was cut by 4 bases, the J end by 4 bases, with 11 bases between. The CDR3 runs to 14 residues. CDR3 loop: CASSPPVTTGELFF. Written as DNA, the CDR3 is TGCGCCAGCAGCCCCCCGGTGACCACCGGGGAGCTGTTTTTT.

This clonotype has just a few counts. The chain is built from TRBV10-1 and TRBJ2-5; weak D call: TRBD2 (6 bases). V lost 5 bases and J 7 bases, leaving 14 bases between the germline ends. This CDR3 is 13 amino acids long. Germline loops: CDR1 WNHNN, CDR2 SYGVQD (reference sequence). The CDR3 DNA sequence: TGCGCCAGCAGTACGACTAGTAGCGGGACCCAGTACTTC. This gives the protein CASSTTSSGTQYF.

J is TRBJ1-1 and V is TRBV13, with D maybe TRBD1 (5 bases). The CDR3 is 16 amino acids. Trimming pared 5 bases from V and 5 bases from J, leaving 21 bases between. Germline-derived CDR1 and CDR2 are PRHDT and FYEKMQ (reference sequence). CDR3 nucleotides: TGTGCCAGCAGCACTAAACATTTTACGGGGGGGACTGAAGCTTTCTTT. It yields the protein CASSTKHFTGGTEAFF.

This clonotype was observed a few times. The genes are TRBV4-2 and TRBJ2-1; TRBD1 matches 8 bases. V lost 3 bases, J lost 0 bases, and 4 bases stayed unmatched. Per the germline V gene, CDR1 is LGHNA and CDR2 is YNFKEQ. The CDR3 consists of 16 residues. The CDR3 loop is CASSHGQGSSYNEQFF. CDR3 nucleotides: TGTGCCAGCAGCCATGGACAGGGAAGCTCCTACAATGAGCAGTTCTTC.

The chain combines TRBV7-8 with TRBJ2-7; a weak D match, TRBD2 (6 bases). CDR3 length: 15 amino acids. CDR1 SGHVS and CDR2 FQNEAQ come from the germline V gene. V was pared by 1 base and J by 2 bases, with 12 bases between. CDR3: CASSLGGGTAYEQYF. The DNA of the CDR3 is TGTGCCAGCAGCTTAGGGGGAGGAACGGCCTACGAGCAGTACTTC. Supplemented by reference TRBV7-8 and TRBJ2-7, the full variable domain reads GAGVSQSPRYKVAKRGQDVALRCDPISGHVSLFWYQQALGQGPEFLTYFQNEAQLDKSGLPSDRFFAERPEGSVSTLKIQRTQQEDSAVYLCASSLGGGTAYEQYFGPGTRLTVT.

The chain carries TRBV11-2 and TRBJ2-7; D possibly corresponds to TRBD2 (5 bases). V gave up 2 bases and J gave up 2 bases, with 7 bases separating them. Germline V gives CDR1 SGHAT, CDR2 FQNNGV. This CDR3 spans 13 amino acids. CDR3 sequence reads: CASSLLGTYEQYF. CDR3 DNA: TGTGCCAGCAGCTTACTCGGGACCTACGAGCAGTACTTC.

This clonotype showed up just a few times. J is TRBJ2-3 and V is TRBV6-5; the D gene is possibly TRBD2 (6 bases). The CDR3 runs to 17 residues. CDR1 is MNHEY, CDR2 SVGAGI, per germline. V was trimmed by 0 bases and J by 7 bases, leaving 20 bases between them. CDR3 DNA: TGTGCCAGCAGTTACTCCGCTAGCGTTGCGCCCCCCAATACGCAGTATTTT. This encodes CASSYSASVAPPNTQYF.

The chain employs TRBV2 and TRBJ2-1; 11 bases align to TRBD1. This CDR3 has 17 amino acids. Germline CDR1 SNHLY, CDR2 FYNNEI. J lost 7 bases, V lost 7 bases, and 15 bases had no gene match. CDR3 nucleotides: TGTGCCAGCACCCAACCGAGCGGGACAGGGGGGAGGAATGAGCAGTTCTTC. Protein sequence: CASTQPSGTGGRNEQFF. The full variable domain, its missing parts supplied by reference TRBV2 and TRBJ2-1, is EPEVTQTPSHQVTQMGQEVILRCVPISNHLYFYWYRQILGQKVEFLVSFYNNEISEKSEIFDDQFSVERPDGSNFTLKIRSTKLEDSAMYFCASTQPSGTGGRNEQFFGPGTRLTVL.

This clonotype was observed many times. The CDR3 nucleotides read TGTGCCAGCAGCTCACAGGGGTCAAATGAAAAACTGTTTTTT. It is translated as CASSSQGSNEKLFF. This chain links TRBV28 with TRBJ1-4; the match to TRBD1 covers 7 bases. CDR3 length: 14 amino acids. The germline V gene has CDR1 MDHEN and CDR2 SYDVKM. Unmatched junction bases numbered 6, after V lost 6 bases and J lost 5 bases.

This chain uses TRBV2 with TRBJ2-1; possibly TRBD2 for D (6 bases). From germline, CDR1 is SNHLY and CDR2 FYNNEI. This CDR3 comprises 11 residues. Trimming stripped 9 bases from V and 12 bases from J, with 15 bases between. This chain's CDR3 is CASSLALTQFF. As DNA, the CDR3 is TGTGCCAGTTCACTAGCCCTGACGCAGTTCTTC.

This clonotype was recorded many times. This chain joins TRBV5-1 and TRBJ1-1; 7 bases map to TRBD1. The CDR3 has 16 amino acids. J lost 5 bases, V lost 0 bases, and 10 bases had no gene match. Germline lookup yields CDR1 SGHRS and CDR2 YFSETQ. CDR3 bases: TGCGCCAGCAGCTTGGAAGGGGGCGGAGAGAAAACTGAAGCTTTCTTT. It encodes CASSLEGGGEKTEAFF.

This clonotype was detected ten times or more. V is TRBV6-1 and J is TRBJ1-6; 7 bases map to TRBD1. This CDR3 is built from 14 residues. Per germline, CDR1 MNHNS and CDR2 SASEGT. Trimming removed 7 bases from V and 7 bases from J; junction bases left unmatched: 7. The chain's CDR3 is CASTSDRVNSPLHF. CDR3 coding DNA: TGTGCCAGCACCTCAGACAGGGTGAATTCACCCCTCCACTTT.